This T cell receptor beta chain derives from a study of early T cells in non-severe SARS-CoV-2 infection. About the study: The authors sequenced bulk RNA from unsorted whole blood, leaving chains unpaired.

Germline CDR1 is SNHLY and CDR2 is FYNNEI. V was cut by 3 bases and J by 7 bases, with 12 bases left in between. This CDR3 comprises 14 residues. Unique molecular identifiers were affixed to single, distinct cDNA molecules. TCRdb called the 5' RACE reads again in MiXCR, with one record for every CDR3 protein. The table lists about 36,000 distinct CDR3 sequences, roughly 6.8% of them singletons. The rearrangement links TRBV2 to TRBJ1-4; a possible D gene is TRBD1 (6 bases). The input for sequencing was whole blood, taken at baseline. The clonotype was recovered from an adult who was a healthcare worker with PCR-confirmed SARS-CoV-2 infection or an uninfected control (not recorded which). This CDR3 reads CASSEGGWSEKLFF. The CDR3 DNA follows: TGTGCCAGCAGTGAGGGGGGCTGGAGTGAAAAACTGTTTTTT. The whole variable domain, filled in from reference TRBV2 and TRBJ1-4, reads EPEVTQTPSHQVTQMGQEVILRCVPISNHLYFYWYRQILGQKVEFLVSFYNNEISEKSEIFDDQFSVERPDGSNFTLKIRSTKLEDSAMYFCASSEGGWSEKLFFGSGTQLSVL.